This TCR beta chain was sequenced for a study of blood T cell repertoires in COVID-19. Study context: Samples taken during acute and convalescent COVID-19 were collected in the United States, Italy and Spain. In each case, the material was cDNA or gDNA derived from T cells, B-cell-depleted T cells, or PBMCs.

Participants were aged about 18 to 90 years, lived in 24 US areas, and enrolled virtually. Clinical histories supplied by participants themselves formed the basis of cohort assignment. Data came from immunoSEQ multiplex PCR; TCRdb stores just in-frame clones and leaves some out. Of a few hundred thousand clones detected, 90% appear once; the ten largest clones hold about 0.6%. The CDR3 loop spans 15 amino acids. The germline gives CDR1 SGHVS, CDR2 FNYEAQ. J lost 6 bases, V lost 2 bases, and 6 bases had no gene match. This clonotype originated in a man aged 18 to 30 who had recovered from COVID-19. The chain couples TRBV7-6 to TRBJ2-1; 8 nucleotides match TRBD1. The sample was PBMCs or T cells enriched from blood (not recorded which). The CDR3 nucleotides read TGTGCCAGCAGCTTAAGGACAGGGATGGGCAATGAGCAGTTCTTC. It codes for CASSLRTGMGNEQFF.